Below, 13 T cell receptor beta chains from the same sample are listed, as sequenced in a study of cytomegalovirus exposure and HLA in healthy donors. The PCR made use of 60 Vbeta and 13 Jbeta primers. Clones were read by immunoSEQ multiplex PCR, and TCRdb kept only the in-frame ones, dropping some. The table shows 90,000 to 100,000 clones, with more than 55% occurring only once. Sequencing input: PBMCs. The receptors originated from a boy aged 5-17 years in good health and CMV-seropositive.

V and J are TRBV4-2 and TRBJ2-1, with D possibly TRBD1 on 6 matching bases. Germline V lookup: CDR1 LGHNA, CDR2 YNFKEQ. This CDR3 has 16 amino acids. Trimming stripped 1 base from V and 10 bases from J, with 20 bases between. As DNA, the CDR3 is TGTGCCAGCAGCCAAGTTCAACTCCCTGGGGGCAGGGAGCAGTTCTTC. Its protein product is CASSQVQLPGGREQFF.

The V call is TRBV6-1, the J call TRBJ1-5; D unresolved. Germline V gives CDR1 MNHNS, CDR2 SASEGT. V lost 1 base to trimming and J lost 9 bases, with 4 bases between them. The CDR3 loop spans 11 amino acids. The CDR3 bases are TGTGCCAGCAGTGAAGAGCGGCCCCAGCATTTT. Protein sequence: CASSEERPQHF.

This chain connects TRBV10-1 to TRBJ2-7, with a possible D match to TRBD1 (5 bases). CDR1 is WNHNN and CDR2 is SYGVQD in the germline V gene (reference sequence). The length of the CDR3 is 12 residues. V dropped 4 bases and J dropped 4 bases, with 8 bases sitting between them. The DNA of the CDR3 is TGCGCCAGCAGTGCTCAGGGTTACGAGCAGTACTTC. It specifies CASSAQGYEQYF.

The genes are TRBV7-9 and TRBJ2-7; 7 bases are a match to TRBD1. J was trimmed by 3 bases and V by 8 bases; bases with no gene match: 10. CDR3 length: 14 residues. In germline, CDR1 is SEHNR, CDR2 FQNEAQ (reference sequence). CDR3 sequence: CASRRTGTVYEQYF. Here the CDR3 DNA reads TGTGCCAGCCGCCGGACCGGGACAGTCTACGAGCAGTACTTC. The whole variable domain, remainder taken from reference TRBV7-9 and TRBJ2-7, is DTGVSQNPRHKITKRGQNVTFRCDPISEHNRLYWYRQTLGQGPEFLTYFQNEAQLEKSRLLSDRFSAERPKGSFSTLEIQRTEQGDSAMYLCASRRTGTVYEQYFGPGTRLTVT.

The sample holds a few counts of this clone. The V gene is TRBV5-1, the J gene TRBJ2-5; 7 bases match TRBD2. The J call is doubtful: the DNA matches TRBJ2-7 better. CDR1 is SGHRS and CDR2 is YFSETQ in the germline V gene. The CDR3 spans 14 residues. The CDR3 DNA is TGCGCCAGCAGCCCTGGGGGGGGCTCCTACGAGCAGTACTTC. Protein product: CASSPGGGSYEQYF.

Only a few counts were recorded for this clone. The chain couples TRBV4-3 to TRBJ2-7; TRBD2 matches 7 bases. This CDR3 is 15 amino acids long. CDR1 is LGHNA, CDR2 YSLEER, per germline. J lost 2 bases, V lost 2 bases, and 6 bases had no gene match. The CDR3 loop is CASSQSSGRTYEQYF. The CDR3 nucleotides are TGCGCCAGCAGCCAAAGTTCCGGGAGGACCTACGAGCAGTACTTC.

The rearrangement joins TRBV5-1 to TRBJ2-3, with TRBD1 matching 8 bases. This CDR3 is 15 amino acids long. Germline lookup yields CDR1 SGHRS and CDR2 YFSETQ. Germline trimming cut 4 bases from V and 6 bases from J; bases unmatched to any gene: 10. The CDR3 spells CASSLRQGAGDTQYF. The CDR3 DNA sequence: TGCGCCAGCAGCCTCCGGCAGGGGGCGGGGGATACGCAGTATTTT.

The chain couples TRBV6-5 to TRBJ1-2; D unclear. The V end lost 0 bases, the J end lost 3 bases, and 8 bases lay between the germline ends. Looked up from germline, CDR1 is MNHEY and CDR2 is SVGAGI. The CDR3 covers 14 residues. CDR3: CASSYSIGDYGYTF. DNA for the CDR3: TGTGCCAGCAGTTACTCGATAGGAGACTATGGCTACACCTTC.

This clone was counted between two and nine times. The rearrangement uses TRBV21-1 and TRBJ2-1; TRBD2, the D gene given by the table, was not confirmed from the DNA. TRBV21-1 is a pseudogene. The CDR3 has 16 residues. DNA of the CDR3: TGTGCCAGCAGCAAAGCGGGACTAGCGGGGGGCGATGAGCAGTTCTTC. Amino acids: CASSKAGLAGGDEQFF.

This chain uses TRBV5-6 with TRBJ1-2; no definite D call. Germline values: CDR1 SGHDT, CDR2 YYEEEE. The CDR3 contains 15 residues. The V end was cut by 4 bases, the J end by 7 bases, with 20 bases between. DNA of the CDR3: TGTGCCAGCAGCCGGGTTGAGTTTTCTTTACGTGGCTACACCTTC. It is translated as CASSRVEFSLRGYTF.

Only one count was recorded for this clone. V and J are TRBV14 and TRBJ2-3; 15 bases match TRBD2. Per germline, CDR1 SGHDN and CDR2 FVKESK. Trimming removed 2 bases from V and 0 bases from J; junction bases left unmatched: 9. This CDR3 is built from 20 residues. The CDR3 spells CASSQRPPGLAGGSTDTQYF. CDR3 DNA sequence: TGTGCCAGCAGCCAAAGGCCGCCGGGACTAGCGGGGGGAAGCACAGATACGCAGTATTTT.

The gene calls are TRBV4-3 and TRBJ1-1; the D gene is possibly TRBD1 (5 bases). Looked up from germline, CDR1 is LGHNA and CDR2 is YSLEER. The CDR3 extends over 14 amino acids. V lost 0 bases to trimming and J lost 1 base, with 6 bases between them. The CDR3 loop is CASSQERGNTEAFF. CDR3 coding DNA: TGCGCCAGCAGCCAAGAAAGGGGGAACACTGAAGCTTTCTTT.

This clone occurred a few times. The V gene is TRBV11-2, the J gene TRBJ2-7; 9 nucleotides match TRBD2. The CDR3 totals 17 residues. V was clipped by 4 bases and J by 2 bases; unmatched bases: 12. Germline V gene data show CDR1 as SGHAT and CDR2 as FQNNGV. CDR3 bases: TGTGCCAGCAGCTCACGGGTTAGCGGGGGACCAGCCTACGAGCAGTACTTC. Translated, it gives CASSSRVSGGPAYEQYF. Combining the CDR3 with reference TRBV11-2 and TRBJ2-7 gives the whole variable domain EAGVAQSPRYKIIEKRQSVAFWCNPISGHATLYWYQQILGQGPKLLIQFQNNGVVDDSQLPKDRFSAERLKGVDSTLKIQPAKLEDSAVYLCASSSRVSGGPAYEQYFGPGTRLTVT.